These 10 T cell receptor beta chains were sequenced from one sample in a study of blood T cell repertoires in COVID-19. Here immunoSEQ multiplex PCR was the method, and the copy in TCRdb shows in-frame clones only, minus some. In the table there are fewer than 250,000 clones, about four fifths of which are singletons. The source material was peripheral blood. These receptors came from a woman aged 50 to 65 with acute or convalescent COVID-19.

This clone appeared many times. The chain is built from TRBV6-1 and TRBJ2-7, with 15 bases aligning to TRBD2. The CDR3 runs 19 residues. J gave up 3 bases and V 3 bases, and 12 bases lay outside the gene matches. Germline V gene lookup returns CDR1 MNHNS and CDR2 SASEGT. CDR3 DNA: TGTGCCAGCAGTGACCTCGGGACTAGCGGGAGGTACGTGGACTACGAGCAGTACTTC. It yields the protein CASSDLGTSGRYVDYEQYF.

This clone was recorded once. The chain links TRBV6-1 to TRBJ2-7; D unresolved. The CDR3 spans 16 residues. V was pared by 2 bases and J by 1 base, with 15 bases between. CDR1 and CDR2 from the germline V gene are MNHNS and SASEGT. The CDR3 bases are TGTGCCAGCAGTGAATGGCCCCGAGGAGCTTCCTACGAGCAGTACTTC. This sequence encodes CASSEWPRGASYEQYF.

The rearrangement uses TRBV4-2 and TRBJ1-3, with TRBD1 matching over 8 bases. Trimming cost V 4 bases and J 0 bases; bases outside gene matches: 8. This CDR3 region has 17 residues. CDR1 is LGHNA and CDR2 is YNFKEQ in the germline V gene. The CDR3 DNA reads as TGTGCCAGCAGCCGGGACAGGAAAATTTACTCTGGAAACACCATATATTTT. This encodes CASSRDRKIYSGNTIYF.

V and J are TRBV5-1 and TRBJ2-7; the D gene is possibly TRBD1 (6 bases). Germline CDR1 SGHRS, CDR2 YFSETQ. The CDR3 consists of 13 residues. The V end was cut by 4 bases, the J end by 3 bases, with 11 bases between. The CDR3 loop reads CASSPGTYYEQYF. CDR3 DNA: TGCGCCAGCAGCCCGGGGACATACTACGAGCAGTACTTC.

This rearrangement joins TRBV5-1 to TRBJ1-1; 7 nucleotides agree with TRBD1. This CDR3 spans 15 amino acids. V dropped 3 bases and J dropped 3; count of bases not matched to a gene: 8. The germline CDR1 and CDR2 sequences are SGHRS and YFSETQ. CDR3 region: CASSSIGTAHTEAFF. Here the CDR3 DNA reads TGCGCCAGCAGCTCAATTGGGACAGCCCACACTGAAGCTTTCTTT.

The V gene is TRBV3-1 (or the pseudogene TRBV3-2), the J gene TRBJ2-7; D not resolved. The CDR3 extends over 12 amino acids. The germline CDR1 and CDR2 sequences are LGHDT and YNNKEL (reference sequence). V lost 2 bases and J lost 3, with 5 bases in between. This CDR3 reads CASSQYVYEQYF. The CDR3 DNA reads TGTGCCAGCAGCCAATATGTCTACGAGCAGTACTTC.

This clone was detected once. The chain links TRBV29-1 to TRBJ1-2; 7 bases are shared with TRBD1. Germline values: CDR1 SQVTM, CDR2 ANQGSEA. The trim removed 7 bases at V and 7 bases at J, leaving 15 bases unmatched. This CDR3 spans 14 amino acids. CDR3: CSDGGEGAGFGYTF. In DNA, the CDR3 is TGCAGCGACGGGGGCGAGGGGGCTGGGTTTGGCTACACCTTC.

The chain links TRBV9 to TRBJ1-2, with D unresolved. The germline V gene has CDR1 SGDLS and CDR2 YYNGEE. The CDR3 consists of 13 residues. V lost 4 bases and J 6 bases, leaving 13 bases between the germline ends. The CDR3 nucleotides read TGTGCCAGCAGCAACCGCGAGGGTAATGGCTACACCTTC. Amino acid sequence: CASSNREGNGYTF.

This chain uses TRBV15 with TRBJ2-1, with TRBD2 as a possible D gene (6 bases). CDR1 and CDR2 (germline): LNHNV, YYDKDF (reference sequence). The ends were cut back, 2 bases at V and 8 bases at J, with 10 bases in the middle. The CDR3 covers 13 residues. CDR3 amino acids: CATSRRLVDEQFF. The CDR3 DNA follows: TGTGCCACCAGCAGAAGACTAGTCGATGAGCAGTTCTTC.

This chain uses TRBV4-1 with TRBJ2-3, with D tentatively TRBD2 (5 bases). This CDR3 has 13 residues. Per germline, CDR1 MGHRA and CDR2 YSYEKL. Trimming pared 0 bases from V and 15 bases from J, leaving 16 bases between. The DNA of the CDR3 is TGCGCCAGCAGCCAAGAGGCGAGCGGTCGAAAATATTTT. It is translated as CASSQEASGRKYF.